This TCR beta chain was retrieved from a study of T cell responses to AZD1222 COVID-19 vaccine. Sequenced by immunoSEQ multiplex PCR; TCRdb stores in-frame clones only, minus some. The sample lists roughly 150,000 clones, approximately 92% occurring once. Study-level results: The span of vaccine-associated CD4 TCRs extended across spike, with dominance at 160-218 and 743-854. Repertoires were obtained solely post-peak T cell response.

As regards this clone: Antigen specificity is unknown.

Trimming took off 6 bases at V and 2 bases at J, with 10 bases between the two ends. The germline V gene encodes CDR1 LNHDA and CDR2 SQIVND (reference sequence). This CDR3 is built from 13 residues. The chain recombines TRBV19 with TRBJ1-2, with a weak D call TRBD1 (5 bases). The TCR sequence derives from an adult in good health. Sequenced material: peripheral blood, taken on day 0 of AZD1222 vaccination. CDR3 bases: TGTGCCAGTAGCCAAGGACACAACTATGGCTACACCTTC. This translates into CASSQGHNYGYTF.